Presented here are 8 T cell receptor beta chains from one specimen sequenced in a study of early T cells in non-severe SARS-CoV-2 infection. One entry per CDR3 protein results from TCRdb running MiXCR on the 5' RACE reads. The sample lists some 80,000 distinct CDR3 sequences; less than 5.5% were seen once. The material was whole blood, obtained at baseline. The receptor set was obtained from an adult who was a healthcare worker with PCR-confirmed SARS-CoV-2 infection or an uninfected control (not recorded which).

The rearrangement joins TRBV11-2 to TRBJ2-7, with no clear D. CDR3 length: 15 amino acids. Trimming cost V 0 bases and J 2 bases, with 11 bases left between them. The germline CDR1 and CDR2 sequences are SGHAT and FQNNGV. The CDR3 DNA follows: TGTGCCAGCAGCTTAGAAGGCGTAACTACCTACGAGCAGTACTTC. It yields the protein CASSLEGVTTYEQYF.

This clonotype showed up just a few times. The V and J genes are TRBV7-6 and TRBJ2-7, with D unresolved. Trimming left V 3 bases short and J 2 bases short, with 11 bases between. This CDR3 is built from 14 residues. Germline CDR1 is SGHVS and CDR2 is FNYEAQ. The CDR3 coding sequence is TGTGCCAGCAGCTTTGATAGTGGGGCCTACGAGCAGTACTTC. It yields the protein CASSFDSGAYEQYF.

This clonotype turned up a few times. This chain joins TRBV11-2 and TRBJ2-1; 9 bases line up with TRBD2. This CDR3 has 15 amino acids. J lost 4 bases, V lost 5 bases, and 6 bases had no gene match. Germline V CDR1 and CDR2: SGHAT, FQNNGV. The CDR3 coding sequence is TGTGCCAGCAGCCCGCGGGAGGGCCCATACAATGAGCAGTTCTTC. Translating it yields CASSPREGPYNEQFF. Full variable domain (missing parts from reference TRBV11-2 and TRBJ2-1): EAGVAQSPRYKIIEKRQSVAFWCNPISGHATLYWYQQILGQGPKLLIQFQNNGVVDDSQLPKDRFSAERLKGVDSTLKIQPAKLEDSAVYLCASSPREGPYNEQFFGPGTRLTVL.

This clonotype has ten or more counts. This chain connects TRBV12-3 or TRBV12-4 to TRBJ2-3; the D is unclear. V gave up 6 bases and J gave up 1 base, with 14 bases separating them. This CDR3 has 15 residues. CDR3 region: CASRSTLHGTDTQYF. CDR3 sequence (DNA): TGTGCCAGCAGATCGACCCTTCACGGCACAGATACGCAGTATTTT.

This chain joins TRBV7-9 and TRBJ1-1; possibly TRBD1 for D (5 bases). CDR3 size: 14 residues. The V gene's germline CDR1 is SEHNR and CDR2 FQNEAQ (reference sequence). V was cut by 7 bases and J by 4 bases, with 16 bases left in between. The chain's CDR3 is CASTLGTGTTEAFF. The DNA of the CDR3 is TGTGCCAGCACGTTGGGGACGGGGACCACTGAAGCTTTCTTT.

This sequence joins TRBV2 and TRBJ2-7; the D is unclear. The CDR3 covers 11 residues. Trimming stripped 4 bases from V and 4 bases from J, with 5 bases between. Germline CDR1 reads SNHLY; CDR2 reads FYNNEI. The CDR3 coding sequence is TGTGCCAGCAGTGGGTGGTACGAGCAGTACTTC. This sequence encodes CASSGWYEQYF.

Many counts were recorded for this clonotype. The V gene is TRBV7-9, the J gene TRBJ2-7; tentative D call: TRBD1 (5 bases). The V gene lost 4 bases and the J gene lost 7 bases, with 11 bases spanning the gap. Germline CDR1 reads SEHNR; CDR2 reads FQNEAQ (reference sequence). The CDR3 contains 12 residues. The CDR3 region is CASSSYKGEQYF. The CDR3 DNA follows: TGTGCCAGCAGCTCCTACAAGGGGGAGCAGTACTTC. Full variable domain (missing parts from reference TRBV7-9 and TRBJ2-7): DTGVSQNPRHKITKRGQNVTFRCDPISEHNRLYWYRQTLGQGPEFLTYFQNEAQLEKSRLLSDRFSAERPKGSFSTLEIQRTEQGDSAMYLCASSSYKGEQYFGPGTRLTVT.

This clonotype was recorded at least ten times. The gene calls are TRBV7-9 and TRBJ1-2, with TRBD1 identical over 9 bases. V shed 5 bases and J 2 bases; nucleotides not matched to a gene: 9. Germline-derived CDR1 and CDR2 are SEHNR and FQNEAQ (reference sequence). The CDR3 has 16 residues. CDR3 amino acids: CASSTGGILRNYGYTF. CDR3 nucleotide sequence: TGTGCCAGCAGCACAGGGGGCATCCTCCGAAACTATGGCTACACCTTC.